This TCR beta chain was sequenced for a study of blood T cell repertoires in COVID-19. Study in general: Whether acute or convalescent, the COVID-19 samples came from the United States, Italy and Spain. PBMCs, B-cell-depleted T cells, or T cells provided the cDNA or gDNA that made up the material.

CDR3 length: 14 residues. The germline gives CDR1 MDHEN, CDR2 SYDVKM. Trimming removed 4 bases from V and 3 bases from J, with 10 bases in between. Methods used by the authors: By means of reference gene primer amplification, nucleated cell counts were estimated. The data were produced by immunoSEQ multiplex PCR, yet TCRdb's version contains in-frame clones alone and is incomplete. V and J calls and clone size follow that table, whereas D and trimming were derived from the DNA. The data hold approximately 300,000 clones, with about 82% observed a single time. This clone was counted only a few times. Sequencing was done on a sample of peripheral blood. The rearrangement links TRBV28 to TRBJ1-5; no clear D. The TCR was taken from a woman between 50 and 59 years old with acute or convalescent COVID-19. The CDR3 DNA reads TGTGCCAGCAGTTCGCCAGCGGACAATCAGCCCCAGCATTTT. Translation: CASSSPADNQPQHF.